This T cell receptor beta chain was identified in a study of T-cell memory formation after mild COVID-19. Study-wide context: TCR clusters largely stayed donor specific. Study results and caveats: Some responding clones appeared in pre-infection memory, suggesting cross-reactive memory joined.

At least ten counts were recorded for this clonotype. Antigen: not known. The 5'RACE method, run with constant-segment primers, produced TCR alpha and TCR beta cDNA libraries (carrying sample barcodes and UMIs). Each CDR3 protein gets one entry after TCRdb re-called the 5' RACE reads with MiXCR. The sample carries over 70,000 distinct CDR3 sequences, around 15% recorded once. The sequenced material came from PBMCs or a T cell subset sorted from them (not recorded which). This TCR was sampled from a man in his late teens or twenties who had mild COVID-19 (a few samples of this study predate the infection). Cell type and time point are not known.

In nucleotides, the CDR3 is TGCAGTGCGGGGTGGTTCTCCACCGGGGAGCTGTTTTTT. It specifies CSAGWFSTGELFF. The chain carries TRBV20-1 and TRBJ2-2, with D hard to call. The germline CDR1 and CDR2 sequences are DFQATT and SNEGSKA (reference sequence). This CDR3 contains 13 residues. Trimming left V 6 bases short and J 4 bases short, with 12 bases between.